Below are 13 T cell receptor beta chains sequenced from a single sample in a study of T cell repertoires in cytomegalovirus infection. The antigens of these receptors remain unknown. TCRdb used MiXCR to reprocess the reads, holding one entry per CDR3 protein. The sample holds around 130,000 distinct CDR3 sequences, 20% to 30% seen once. Specimen: PBMCs, sequenced either directly or after in vitro stimulation (not recorded which). The receptor set was obtained from a human donor in good health (CMV status not recorded). Some clones in this sample may be carry-over from other donors' samples.

This clonotype was counted between two and nine times. V and J are TRBV28 and TRBJ1-5, with D tentatively TRBD1 (5 bases). The germline gives CDR1 MDHEN, CDR2 SYDVKM. The V gene lost 2 bases and the J gene lost 6 bases, with 11 bases spanning the gap. The CDR3 runs to 14 residues. The chain's CDR3 is CASSLLRASQPQHF. DNA of the CDR3: TGTGCCAGCAGTTTACTCAGGGCGAGTCAGCCCCAGCATTTT. The whole variable domain, remainder taken from reference TRBV28 and TRBJ1-5, is DVKVTQSSRYLVKRTGEKVFLECVQDMDHENMFWYRQDPGLGLRLIYFSYDVKMKEKGDIPEGYSVSREKKERFSLILESASTNQTSMYLCASSLLRASQPQHFGDGTRLSIL.

This clonotype was observed a few times. The rearrangement links TRBV12-5 to TRBJ1-1; tentatively, D is TRBD1 (6 bases). The CDR3 has 16 residues. Germline V gives CDR1 LGHNT, CDR2 FRNRAP. V was cut by 2 bases and J by 2 bases, with 15 bases left in between. CDR3 nucleotides: TGTGCTAGTGGTTTGAAGCTTGGACAGAAAAACACTGAAGCTTTCTTT. Its protein product is CASGLKLGQKNTEAFF.

The CDR3 region is CASSRDRKDEQYF. As DNA, the CDR3 is TGTGCCAGCAGCCGGGACAGGAAAGACGAGCAGTACTTC. The V gene is TRBV7-6, the J gene TRBJ2-7; 8 bases are shared with TRBD1. The CDR3 covers 13 residues. The germline CDR1 and CDR2 sequences are SGHVS and FNYEAQ. V shed 5 bases and J 5 bases; nucleotides not matched to a gene: 5.

J is TRBJ1-1 and V is TRBV10-3, with D perhaps TRBD1 (5 bases). V was shortened by 5 bases and J by 1 base, with 8 bases between the two germline ends. Germline-derived CDR1 and CDR2 are ENHRY and SYGVKD. This CDR3 region has 13 residues. CDR3 DNA sequence: TGTGCCATCAGTAGGACATCGAACACTGAAGCTTTCTTT. Encoded protein: CAISRTSNTEAFF.

The rearrangement links TRBV28 to TRBJ2-5; D might be TRBD2 (5 bases). The germline V gene has CDR1 MDHEN and CDR2 SYDVKM. Trimming stripped 8 bases from V and 3 bases from J, with 16 bases between. This CDR3 is built from 14 residues. CDR3 nucleotide sequence: TGTGCCAGCTTGGGGAGTGTGGGCAAAGAGACCCAGTACTTC. It translates to CASLGSVGKETQYF.

This clonotype was detected a few times. V and J are TRBV6-1 and TRBJ1-3; D perhaps matches TRBD1 (6 bases). The V gene's germline CDR1 is MNHNS and CDR2 SASEGT. Trimming left V 5 bases short and J 3 bases short, with 14 bases between. The CDR3 sequence is 15 residues long. This chain's CDR3 is CASSLGQGIGNTIYF. The CDR3 DNA follows: TGTGCCAGCAGTTTGGGACAAGGAATTGGAAACACCATATATTTT.

This clonotype was counted ten times or more. This chain links TRBV7-2 with TRBJ1-5; weak D call: TRBD1 (5 bases). CDR1 SGHTA and CDR2 FQGNSA come from the germline V gene. V lost 5 bases and J lost 8, with 10 bases in between. CDR3 length: 12 amino acids. DNA for the CDR3: TGTGCCAGCAGCCGTGGGGCCAAGCCCCAGCATTTT. It translates to CASSRGAKPQHF.

The table lists this clonotype with a few counts. The genes are TRBV7-2 and TRBJ2-5; 7 bases map to TRBD2. The CDR3 contains 14 residues. Germline-derived CDR1 and CDR2 are SGHTA and FQGNSA. V trimming: 3 bases; J trimming: 5 bases; junction bases outside the gene matches: 6. The CDR3 protein is CASSLRGSVETQYF. CDR3 DNA: TGTGCCAGCAGCTTGCGCGGGAGCGTCGAGACCCAGTACTTC.

The rearrangement joins TRBV27 to TRBJ2-7; no clear D. This CDR3 contains 13 residues. The V gene lost 3 bases and the J gene lost 4 bases, with 10 bases spanning the gap. CDR1 is MNHEY, CDR2 SMNVEV, per germline (reference sequence). The CDR3 protein is CASSFAGSYEQYV. The CDR3 DNA reads TGTGCCAGCAGTTTCGCAGGCTCTTACGAGCAGTACGTC.

This chain joins TRBV7-9 and TRBJ2-3; D is perhaps TRBD1 (5 bases). The ends were cut back, 5 bases at V and 6 bases at J, with 18 bases in the middle. Looked up from germline, CDR1 is SEHNR and CDR2 is FQNEAQ (reference sequence). This CDR3 is built from 15 residues. The CDR3 nucleotides read TGTGCCAGCAGCCCCGAACGGGCAGGGTGGGATACGCAGTATTTT. Translation: CASSPERAGWDTQYF.

The rearrangement links TRBV9 to TRBJ2-1; TRBD2 aligns across 14 bases. The trim removed 3 bases at V and 2 bases at J, leaving 10 bases unmatched. The CDR3 contains 19 residues. Germline CDR1 SGDLS, CDR2 YYNGEE. Here the CDR3 reads CASSATGTSGRGAYNEQFF. CDR3 nucleotide sequence: TGTGCCAGCAGCGCCACCGGGACTAGCGGGAGAGGGGCCTACAATGAGCAGTTCTTC.

Comments on this clonotype: The CDR3 does not close with the conserved phenylalanine or tryptophan, likely indicating a read error. This chain joins TRBV4-1 and TRBJ2-4, with D unresolved. CDR3 length: 15 residues. The germline gives CDR1 MGHRA, CDR2 YSYEKL. The ends were cut back, 3 bases at V and 2 bases at J, with 11 bases in the middle. Written as DNA, the CDR3 is TGCGCCAGCAGCCAGGATCCTACTTCCAAAAACATTCAGTACTCC. This encodes CASSQDPTSKNIQYS.

The gene calls are TRBV14 and TRBJ2-1; D may match TRBD1 or TRBD2 (6 bases each). The CDR3 has 18 amino acids. V was trimmed by 0 bases and J by 1 base, leaving 16 bases between them. Per germline, CDR1 SGHDN and CDR2 FVKESK. The CDR3 region is CASSQDGRWGASYNEQFF. The CDR3 bases are TGTGCCAGCAGCCAAGATGGGCGGTGGGGGGCTTCCTACAATGAGCAGTTCTTC.